This TCR beta chain was profiled in a study of CD8 T cells in ankylosing spondylitis. Study results and caveats: Clones linked to the disease showed a CD8+ phenotype. They occurred at relatively low frequencies in peripheral blood. There were earlier reports of some motif variants in reactive arthritis synovial fluid and blood. Within ankylosing spondylitis blood, a TCR beta motif made up of several highly homologous variants appeared to be characteristic. From matched ankylosing spondylitis synovial fluid, disease-linked clones were reportedly recovered at significantly enriched levels.

Construction of TCR beta libraries was performed using quantitative 5'-RACE with molecular barcodes. TCRdb independently ran MiXCR on the 5' RACE reads; one entry per CDR3 protein. The table includes more than 500,000 distinct CDR3 sequences, roughly 5.2% detected once. The CDR3 sequence is 17 residues long. Germline V gene data show CDR1 as LNHNV and CDR2 as YYDKDF (reference sequence). After removal of 4 bases from V and 3 bases from J, the junction contained 10 bases not matched to a gene. This clonotype came up a few times. The antigen is unknown. The sequence came from a male donor with ankylosing spondylitis. The chain is built from TRBV15 and TRBJ2-5; TRBD2 aligns across 11 bases. The source material was blood, either unsorted or a sorted T cell fraction (not recorded which). CDR3 sequence: CATSTGIAGGNEETQYF. Written as DNA, the CDR3 is TGTGCCACCAGCACTGGCATAGCGGGAGGGAACGAAGAGACCCAGTACTTC.